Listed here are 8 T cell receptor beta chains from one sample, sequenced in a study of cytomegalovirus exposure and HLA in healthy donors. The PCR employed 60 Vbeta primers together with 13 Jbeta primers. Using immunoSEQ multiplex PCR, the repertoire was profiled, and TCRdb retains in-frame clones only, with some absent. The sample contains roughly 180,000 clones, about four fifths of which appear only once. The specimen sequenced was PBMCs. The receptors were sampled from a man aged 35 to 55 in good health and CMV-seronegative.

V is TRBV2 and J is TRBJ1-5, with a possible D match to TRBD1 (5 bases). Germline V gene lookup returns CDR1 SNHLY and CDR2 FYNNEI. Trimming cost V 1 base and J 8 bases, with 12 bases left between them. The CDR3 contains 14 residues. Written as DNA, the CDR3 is TGTGCCAGCAGTGAAGGGGTGGGGCTTGAGCCCCAGCATTTT. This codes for CASSEGVGLEPQHF.

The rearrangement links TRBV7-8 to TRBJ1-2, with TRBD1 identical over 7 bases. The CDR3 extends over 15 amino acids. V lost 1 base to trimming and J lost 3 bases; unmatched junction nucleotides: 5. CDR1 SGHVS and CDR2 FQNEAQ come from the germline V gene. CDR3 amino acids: CASSLVGGADYGYTF. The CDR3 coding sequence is TGTGCCAGCAGCTTAGTAGGGGGCGCTGACTATGGCTACACCTTC.

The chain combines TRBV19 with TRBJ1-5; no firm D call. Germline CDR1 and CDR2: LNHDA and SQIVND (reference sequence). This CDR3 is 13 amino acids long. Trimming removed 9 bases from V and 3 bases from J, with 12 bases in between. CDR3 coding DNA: TGTGCCAGCCACAAAAACCTCAATCAGCCCCAGCATTTT. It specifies CASHKNLNQPQHF.

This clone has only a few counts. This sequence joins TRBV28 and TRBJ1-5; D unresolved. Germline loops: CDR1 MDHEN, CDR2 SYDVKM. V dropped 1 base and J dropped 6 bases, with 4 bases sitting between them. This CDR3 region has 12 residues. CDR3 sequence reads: CASSLSGQPQHF. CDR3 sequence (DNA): TGTGCCAGCAGTTTATCAGGTCAGCCCCAGCATTTT.

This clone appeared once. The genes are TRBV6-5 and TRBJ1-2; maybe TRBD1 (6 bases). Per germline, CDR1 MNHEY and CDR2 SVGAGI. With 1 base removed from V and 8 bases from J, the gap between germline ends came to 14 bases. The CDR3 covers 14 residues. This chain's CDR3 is CASSYWGGALGYTF. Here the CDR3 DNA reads TGTGCCAGCAGTTACTGGGGGGGCGCTTTGGGCTACACCTTC.

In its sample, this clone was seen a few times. CDR3 nucleotides: TGTGCCAGCAGCCTTAATGAAAAACTGTTTTTT. This encodes CASSLNEKLFF. The genes are TRBV5-5 and TRBJ1-4; D gene uncertain. V lost 4 bases, J lost 4 bases, and 2 bases lay in between. Germline V gives CDR1 SGHKS, CDR2 YYEKEE (reference sequence). The CDR3 runs to 11 residues.

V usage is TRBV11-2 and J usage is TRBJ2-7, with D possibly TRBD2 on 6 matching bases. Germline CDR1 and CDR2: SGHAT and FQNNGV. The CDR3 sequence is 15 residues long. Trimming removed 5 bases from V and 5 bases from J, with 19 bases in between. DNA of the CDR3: TGTGCCAGCAGCCCCTGGACCGGGAGAGTCAACGAGCAGTACTTC. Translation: CASSPWTGRVNEQYF.

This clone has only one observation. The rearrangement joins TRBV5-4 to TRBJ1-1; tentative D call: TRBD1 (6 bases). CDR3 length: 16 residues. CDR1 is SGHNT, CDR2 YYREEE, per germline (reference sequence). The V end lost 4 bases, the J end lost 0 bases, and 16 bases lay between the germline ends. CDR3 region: CASSPGGGLLNTEAFF. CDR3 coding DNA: TGTGCCAGCAGCCCGGGAGGGGGACTGTTGAACACTGAAGCTTTCTTT.